A selection of T cell receptor beta chains follows, all from one sample in a study of beta chain features in type 1 diabetes. Sequenced by immunoSEQ multiplex PCR; TCRdb stores in-frame clones only, minus some. The top ten clones hold less than 0.09% of a sample with a few hundred thousand clones, around 15% of them seen once. The source material was naive CD4+ T cells from blood. The receptor set was obtained from a man younger than 40 with type 1 diabetes. CDR3s leave out the opening cysteine and the closing phenylalanine or tryptophan. The D gene is left open where the match is weak.

D gene	V gene	J gene	CDR3 protein
TRBD2	TRBV9	TRBJ2-7	ASSVGIGRLSYEQY
NA	TRBV14	TRBJ2-1	ASSQPRDKYNEQF
TRBD2	TRBV25-1	TRBJ2-1	ASSETSGGYYNEQF
TRBD1	TRBV7-2	TRBJ2-3	ASSPRTGRTDTQY
NA	TRBV29-1	TRBJ1-2	SVERDTNLYGYT
NA	TRBV5-1	TRBJ2-7	ASSLAKGGYEQY
NA	TRBV30	TRBJ2-6	AWGRNAGANVLT
NA	TRBV29-1	NA	SVVSQGFDEQY
NA	TRBV14	TRBJ2-1	ASSQDRSATNEQF
TRBD1	TRBV29-1	TRBJ1-2	SVQGTGGLGDYGYT
NA	TRBV10-3	TRBJ2-1	AISEKLYNEQF
TRBD2	TRBV7-9	TRBJ2-2	ASSLRGSFGELF
NA	TRBV4-2	TRBJ2-1	ASSQELQVYNEQF
NA	TRBV5-1	TRBJ2-7	ASTLGHGGTYEQY
NA	TRBV27	TRBJ1-2	ASSLSDSSYGYT
TRBD1	TRBV7-9	TRBJ2-1	ASSLPPGTGYNEQF
NA	TRBV18	TRBJ1-5	ASSPADQPQH
NA	TRBV5-1	TRBJ2-7	ASSFTVDRSTYEQY
NA	TRBV7-2	TRBJ2-7	ASSPSPALSYEQY
TRBD2	TRBV29-1	TRBJ2-2	SVRGGPTGELF
NA	TRBV18	TRBJ2-7	ASSRVTSYEQY
NA	TRBV6-6	TRBJ2-7	ASSYADRFSYEQY
NA	TRBV5-1	TRBJ2-3	ASSSDGTDTQY
TRBD1	TRBV27	TRBJ1-2	ASSGTGASYT